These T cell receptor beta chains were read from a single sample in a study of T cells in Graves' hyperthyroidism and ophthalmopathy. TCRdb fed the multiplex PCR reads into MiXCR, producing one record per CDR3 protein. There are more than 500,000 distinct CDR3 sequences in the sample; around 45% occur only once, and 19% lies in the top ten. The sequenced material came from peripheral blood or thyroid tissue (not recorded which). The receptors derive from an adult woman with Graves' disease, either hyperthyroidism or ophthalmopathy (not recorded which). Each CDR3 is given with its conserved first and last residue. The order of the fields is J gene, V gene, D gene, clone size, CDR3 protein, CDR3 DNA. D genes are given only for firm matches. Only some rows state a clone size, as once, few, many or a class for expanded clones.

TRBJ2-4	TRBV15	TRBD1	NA	CATTPMLAGGYIQYF	TGTGCCACCACCCCTATGTTGGCAGGGGGATACATTCAGTACTTC
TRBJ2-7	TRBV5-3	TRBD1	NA	CARDRARSYEQYF	TGTGCCAGAGACAGGGCCCGCTCCTACGAGCAGTACTTC
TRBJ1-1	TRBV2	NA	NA	CASSVGTGGIGEAFF	TGTGCCAGCAGTGTCGGGACGGGGGGGATCGGTGAAGCTTTCTTT
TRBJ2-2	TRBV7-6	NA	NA	CASSFSYQGGGELFF	TGTGCCAGCAGCTTCTCCTACCAAGGGGGCGGGGAGCTGTTTTTT
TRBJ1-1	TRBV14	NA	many	CASMSTLFTEAFF	TGTGCCAGCATGTCTACCCTCTTCACTGAAGCTTTCTTT
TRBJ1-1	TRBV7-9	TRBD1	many	CATKNRGDTEAFF	TGTGCTACAAAAAACAGGGGGGACACTGAAGCTTTCTTT
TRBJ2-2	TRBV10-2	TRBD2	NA	CASSSGRDNGELFF	TGCGCCAGCAGTAGCGGGAGGGATAACGGGGAGCTGTTTTTT
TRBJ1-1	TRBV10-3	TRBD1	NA	CAIRPTGGFTEAFF	TGTGCCATCAGGCCGACAGGGGGTTTCACTGAAGCTTTCTTT
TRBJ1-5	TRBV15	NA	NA	CATSRTLSNQPQHF	TGTGCCACCAGCAGGACACTTAGCAATCAGCCCCAGCATTTT
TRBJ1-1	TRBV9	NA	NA	CASSGGLIEAFF	TGTGCCAGCAGCGGGGGGCTGATTGAAGCTTTCTTT
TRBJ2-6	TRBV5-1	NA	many	CASSPDTWGSGANVLTF	TGCGCCAGCAGCCCGGACACTTGGGGGTCTGGGGCCAACGTCCTGACTTTC
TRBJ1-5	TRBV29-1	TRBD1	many	CSAAAGGLQPQHF	TGCAGCGCGGCAGCAGGGGGTCTTCAGCCCCAGCATTTT
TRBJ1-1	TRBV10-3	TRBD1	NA	CAIRDDRATEAFF	TGTGCCATCAGGGACGACAGGGCCACTGAAGCTTTCTTT
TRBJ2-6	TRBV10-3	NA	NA	CTSSYGSSGANVLTF	TGTACCAGCAGTTACGGAAGCTCTGGGGCCAACGTCCTGACTTTC
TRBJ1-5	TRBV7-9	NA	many	CASRSEGNQPQHF	TGTGCCAGCAGGTCGGAGGGCAATCAGCCCCAGCATTTT
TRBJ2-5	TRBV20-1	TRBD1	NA	CSARDVGQGERVQYF	TGCAGTGCTAGAGACGTGGGACAGGGGGAGCGGGTCCAGTACTTC
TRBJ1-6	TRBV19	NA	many	CASASPLHF	TGTGCCAGTGCCTCACCCCTCCACTTT
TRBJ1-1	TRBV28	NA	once	CASSEQGWAFF	TGTGCCAGCAGTGAACAGGGATGGGCTTTCTTT
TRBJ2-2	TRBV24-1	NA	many	CATSALGLAENTGELFF	TGTGCCACCAGTGCCCTGGGGCTAGCAGAAAACACCGGGGAGCTGTTTTTT
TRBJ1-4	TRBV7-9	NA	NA	CASSLGQGHGEKLFF	TGTGCCAGCAGCTTAGGGCAGGGCCATGGCGAAAAACTGTTTTTT
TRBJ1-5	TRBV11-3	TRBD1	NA	CASSLTGGREPQHF	TGTGCCAGCTCACTTACAGGGGGAAGAGAGCCCCAGCATTTT
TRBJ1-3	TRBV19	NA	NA	CASQDGPSGNTIYF	TGTGCCAGCCAAGACGGACCCTCTGGAAACACCATATATTTT
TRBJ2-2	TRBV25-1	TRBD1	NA	CASSEWTGNTGELFF	TGTGCCAGCAGTGAATGGACAGGGAACACCGGGGAGCTGTTTTTT
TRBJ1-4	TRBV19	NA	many	CASASANHPNEKLFF	TGTGCCAGCGCCTCGGCGAATCATCCTAATGAAAAACTGTTTTTT
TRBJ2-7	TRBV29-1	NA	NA	CSALGGRSYEQYF	TGCAGCGCGCTGGGGGGCAGATCCTACGAGCAGTACTTC
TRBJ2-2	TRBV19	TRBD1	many	CASSDRRAGGPTGELFF	TGTGCCAGTAGCGACCGGAGGGCAGGGGGCCCCACCGGGGAGCTGTTTTTT
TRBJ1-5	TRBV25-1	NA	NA	CASRDPHRQTGWWPQHF	TGTGCCAGCAGAGATCCTCACCGACAGACGGGATGGTGGCCCCAGCATTTT
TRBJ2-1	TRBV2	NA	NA	CASSVERTEQFF	TGTGCCAGCAGTGTAGAGCGGACCGAGCAGTTCTTC